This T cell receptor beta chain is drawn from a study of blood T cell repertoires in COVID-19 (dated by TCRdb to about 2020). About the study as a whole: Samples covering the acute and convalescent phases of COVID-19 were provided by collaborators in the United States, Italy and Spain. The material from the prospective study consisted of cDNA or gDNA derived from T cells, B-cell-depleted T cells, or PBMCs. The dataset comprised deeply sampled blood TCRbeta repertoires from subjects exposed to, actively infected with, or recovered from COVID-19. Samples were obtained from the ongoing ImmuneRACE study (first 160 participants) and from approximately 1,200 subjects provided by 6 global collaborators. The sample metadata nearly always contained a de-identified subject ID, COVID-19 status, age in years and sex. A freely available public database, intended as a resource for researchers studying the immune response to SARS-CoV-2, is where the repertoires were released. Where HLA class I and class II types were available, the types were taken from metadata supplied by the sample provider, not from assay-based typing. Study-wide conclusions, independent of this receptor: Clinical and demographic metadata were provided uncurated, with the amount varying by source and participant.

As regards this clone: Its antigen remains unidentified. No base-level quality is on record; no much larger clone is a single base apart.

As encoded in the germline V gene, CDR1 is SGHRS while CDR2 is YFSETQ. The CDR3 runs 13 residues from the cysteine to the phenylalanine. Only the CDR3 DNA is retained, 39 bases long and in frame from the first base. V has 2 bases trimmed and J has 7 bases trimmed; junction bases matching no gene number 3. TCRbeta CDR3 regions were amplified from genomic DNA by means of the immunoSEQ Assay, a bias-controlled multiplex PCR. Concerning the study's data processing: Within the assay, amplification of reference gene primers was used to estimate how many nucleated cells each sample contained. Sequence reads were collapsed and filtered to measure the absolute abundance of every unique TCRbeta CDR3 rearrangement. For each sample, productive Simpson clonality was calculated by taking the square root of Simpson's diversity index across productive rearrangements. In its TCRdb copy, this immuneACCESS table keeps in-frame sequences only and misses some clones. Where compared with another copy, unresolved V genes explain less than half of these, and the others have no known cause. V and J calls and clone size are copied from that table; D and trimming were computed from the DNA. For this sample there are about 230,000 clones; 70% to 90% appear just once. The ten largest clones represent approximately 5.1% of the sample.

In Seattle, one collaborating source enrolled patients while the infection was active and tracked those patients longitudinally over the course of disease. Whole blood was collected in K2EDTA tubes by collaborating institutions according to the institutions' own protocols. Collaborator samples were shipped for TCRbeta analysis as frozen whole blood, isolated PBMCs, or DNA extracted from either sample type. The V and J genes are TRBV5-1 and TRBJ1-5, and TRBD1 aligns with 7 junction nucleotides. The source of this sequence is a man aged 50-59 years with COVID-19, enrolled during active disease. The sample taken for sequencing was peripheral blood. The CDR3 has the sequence CASSLTGDQPQHF. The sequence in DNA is TGCGCCAGCAGCTTAACAGGGGACCAGCCCCAGCATTTT.